The 5 T cell receptor beta chains presented below share a single source sample, sequenced in a study of OX40 agonist ivuxolimab in advanced cancers. TCRdb keeps only in-frame clones here, not all; method: immunoSEQ multiplex PCR. The table has some 48,000 clones, around four fifths seen once. Here the sequenced sample was CD4+ or CD8+ T cells sorted from blood, taken in a trial of the OX40 agonist ivuxolimab. These receptors all come from an adult with an advanced solid tumor such as melanoma, head and neck, liver or kidney cancer.

The gene calls are TRBV4-1 and TRBJ2-7, with 11 bases matching TRBD1. The CDR3 length is 15 residues. Germline loops: CDR1 MGHRA, CDR2 YSYEKL. The V and J ends lost 4 bases and 6 bases, in that order; junction bases with no gene match: 8. The CDR3 protein is CASSPSGQGVGEQYF. The DNA for the CDR3 is TGCGCCAGCAGCCCATCGGGACAGGGGGTTGGCGAGCAGTACTTC.

V usage is TRBV4-1 and J usage is TRBJ1-2; 7 bases are a match to TRBD1. The V gene's germline CDR1 is MGHRA and CDR2 YSYEKL. There are 13 residues in the CDR3. The ends lost 4 bases at V and 8 bases at J; junction bases unmatched: 7. In DNA, the CDR3 is TGCGCCAGCAGCCGACAGGGTATAGAAGGCTACACCTTC. It encodes CASSRQGIEGYTF.

V gene TRBV15 combines with J gene TRBJ1-4; perhaps TRBD1 as D (6 bases). CDR3 length equals 14 residues. Germline CDR1 and CDR2: LNHNV and YYDKDF (reference sequence). Trimming left V 1 base short and J 7 bases short, with 10 bases between. This CDR3 reads CATSRGQDGEKLFF. DNA for the CDR3: TGTGCCACCAGCAGAGGACAGGATGGTGAAAAACTGTTTTTT.

V is TRBV9 and J is TRBJ2-3; 13 positions match TRBD2. V gave up 4 bases and J gave up 7 bases; unmatched junction bases: 12. Germline V lookup: CDR1 SGDLS, CDR2 YYNGEE. The CDR3 is 17 residues long. The CDR3: CASSQRTSGGVWNTQYF. The CDR3 nucleotides read TGTGCCAGCAGCCAACGTACTAGCGGGGGGGTTTGGAATACGCAGTATTTT.

This clone was counted only a few times. This sequence joins TRBV4-2 and TRBJ2-7; D gene uncertain. CDR3 size: 13 residues. The V end was cut by 5 bases, the J end by 2 bases, with 10 bases between. CDR1 is LGHNA, CDR2 YNFKEQ, per germline. CDR3 protein: CASSSRGPYEQYF. CDR3 bases: TGTGCCAGCAGCTCCAGAGGACCCTACGAGCAGTACTTC.